The entry below gives a single T cell receptor (beta chain) sequence along with its context. Original analysis: Estimation of nucleated cell counts was performed using reference gene primer amplification. Here immunoSEQ multiplex PCR was the method, and the copy in TCRdb shows in-frame clones only, minus some. The V and J calls and clone size are taken from that table; D and trimming were inferred from the DNA. The table records roughly 130,000 clones, 75% to 90% of them present only once. This record belongs to a study of blood T cell repertoires in COVID-19. About the study: Samples of COVID-19 (acute and convalescent) were obtained from the United States, Italy and Spain.

The CDR3 has 13 amino acids. Looked up from germline, CDR1 is SGHTA and CDR2 is FQGNSA. Trimming removed 5 bases from V and 6 bases from J, with 14 bases in between. The TCR sequence derives from a man in his 60s with active or convalescent COVID-19. The chain carries TRBV7-2 and TRBJ2-7; tentatively, D is TRBD2 (7 bases). Sequencing was performed on peripheral blood. CDR3 residues: CASSPPRGPEQYF. The CDR3 DNA sequence: TGTGCCAGCAGCCCCCCGCGGGGGCCCGAGCAGTACTTC.